Shown below are 18 T cell receptor beta chains from a single sample sequenced in a study of OX40 agonist ivuxolimab in advanced cancers. The library was produced with the immunoSEQ multiplex PCR assay. Not all clones reach the TCRdb copy of this immuneACCESS table, which keeps in-frame sequences only. Checked studies attribute under half of the gap to unresolved V genes and leave the rest unexplained. The sample yields 94,000 or so clones; approximately 80% were counted once. The ten most abundant clones make up approximately 5.5% of the sample. The sample here was CD4+ or CD8+ T cells sorted from blood, taken in a trial of the OX40 agonist ivuxolimab. Receptors originate from an adult with an advanced solid tumor such as melanoma, head and neck, liver or kidney cancer.

This sequence joins TRBV6-6 and TRBJ1-2; no reliable D call. This CDR3 region has 14 residues. Deletions cut 5 bases from V and 8 bases from J, with 18 bases between. Germline CDR1 MNHNY, CDR2 SVGAGI (reference sequence). For the CDR3, the DNA is TGTGCCAGCAGTAGGGAGACACCCAGGATGGGCTACACCTTC. Protein product: CASSRETPRMGYTF.

J is TRBJ1-5 and V is TRBV18; no reliable D call. The CDR3 runs 14 residues. The V end lost 5 bases, the J end lost 5 bases, and 13 bases lay between the germline ends. Germline assignment: CDR1 KGHSH and CDR2 LQKENI. The CDR3 is CASSARVQDQPQHF. The CDR3 nucleotides read TGTGCCAGCTCAGCACGGGTTCAAGATCAGCCCCAGCATTTT. The full variable domain, its missing parts supplied by reference TRBV18 and TRBJ1-5, is NAGVMQNPRHLVRRRGQEARLRCSPMKGHSHVYWYRQLPEEGLKFMVYLQKENIIDESGMPKERFSAEFPKEGPSILRIQQVVRGDSAAYFCASSARVQDQPQHFGDGTRLSIL.

V and J are TRBV7-2 and TRBJ2-7; TRBD1 aligns across 7 bases. CDR1 is SGHTA, CDR2 FQGNSA, per germline. With 3 bases clipped from V and 3 bases from J, the junction kept 8 bases outside the gene matches. The CDR3 contains 15 residues. The CDR3 coding sequence is TGTGCCAGCAGCTTGGGAACCGGGACAGTCTACGAGCAGTACTTC. This sequence encodes CASSLGTGTVYEQYF.

The chain has TRBV20-1 and TRBJ1-2, with D maybe TRBD1 (5 bases). The ends were cut back, 6 bases at V and 4 bases at J, with 9 bases in the middle. The length of the CDR3 is 11 residues. The germline CDR1 and CDR2 sequences are DFQATT and SNEGSKA (reference sequence). The CDR3 bases are TGCAGTGCCCGGGACGGCTATGGCTACACCTTC. Residues: CSARDGYGYTF.

The V gene is TRBV5-1, the J gene TRBJ2-1; 13 nucleotides agree with TRBD2. V lost 4 bases to trimming and J lost 0 bases; unmatched junction nucleotides: 7. Germline V gives CDR1 SGHRS, CDR2 YFSETQ. This CDR3 contains 18 residues. The CDR3 DNA reads as TGCGCCAGCAGCCAAGGACTAGCGGGAGCGACCTCCTACAATGAGCAGTTCTTC. It specifies CASSQGLAGATSYNEQFF.

The chain joins TRBV6-4 to TRBJ1-2; no definite D call. The CDR3 totals 14 residues. V lost 0 bases to trimming and J lost 0 bases, with 5 bases between them. CDR1 is MRHNA, CDR2 SNTAGT, per germline. The CDR3 DNA follows: TGTGCCAGCAGTGACTCGAGTGCTAACTATGGCTACACCTTC. As protein: CASSDSSANYGYTF.

The rearrangement uses TRBV18 and TRBJ2-1, with no clear D. The CDR3 extends over 11 amino acids. Germline CDR1 is KGHSH and CDR2 is LQKENI. V lost 6 bases and J lost 10, with 10 bases in between. This CDR3 is CASSPGWEQFF. In DNA, the CDR3 is TGTGCCAGCTCCCCCGGGTGGGAGCAGTTCTTC.

This clone was found a few times. V usage is TRBV5-1 and J usage is TRBJ1-1; 9 bases agree with TRBD1. The CDR3 consists of 15 residues. Germline CDR1 reads SGHRS; CDR2 reads YFSETQ. The junction had 7 bases not matched to a gene; V was cut back by 4 bases and J by 3 bases. CDR3 nucleotide sequence: TGCGCCAGCAGCCTTACAGGGGGCGGGGACACTGAAGCTTTCTTT. Translated: CASSLTGGGDTEAFF.

This clone has a handful of counts. This chain connects TRBV4-3 to TRBJ2-1; D may be TRBD2 (5 bases). Trimming removed 0 bases at V and 3 bases at J, with 12 bases between. This CDR3 region has 16 residues. Germline V lookup: CDR1 LGHNA, CDR2 YSLEER. The CDR3 loop reads CASSQDPVAFYNEQFF. In DNA, the CDR3 is TGCGCCAGCAGCCAAGATCCCGTAGCGTTCTACAATGAGCAGTTCTTC.

This clone has only one observation. The rearrangement uses TRBV18 and TRBJ1-5; no reliable D call. The V end was cut by 3 bases, the J end by 2 bases, with 11 bases between. This CDR3 has 15 amino acids. Germline CDR1 reads KGHSH; CDR2 reads LQKENI. The CDR3 coding sequence is TGTGCCAGCTCACCGGGCCTCGAGGGCAATCAGCCCCAGCATTTT. It is translated as CASSPGLEGNQPQHF.

The CDR3 DNA sequence: TGTGCCAGCAGTTCCCCCCCCGAGGAGCAGTTCTTC. Translation: CASSSPPEEQFF. This rearrangement joins TRBV27 to TRBJ2-1; D unclear. Trimming took off 4 bases at V and 10 bases at J, with 11 bases between the two ends. CDR3 length equals 12 residues. Germline CDR1 reads MNHEY; CDR2 reads SMNVEV (reference sequence).

The rearrangement joins TRBV5-1 to TRBJ2-7, with D unresolved. This CDR3 spans 12 amino acids. Germline V gives CDR1 SGHRS, CDR2 YFSETQ. Trimming stripped 4 bases from V and 3 bases from J, with 8 bases between. As DNA, the CDR3 is TGCGCCAGCAGCCCGGTGGGCTACGAGCAGTACTTC. Its translation is CASSPVGYEQYF.

This clone rates as medium-sized (0.01 to 0.1%). This rearrangement joins TRBV6-5 to TRBJ2-7, with 7 bases lining up with TRBD1. The germline gives CDR1 MNHEY, CDR2 SVGAGI. Germline trimming cut 5 bases from V and 12 bases from J; bases unmatched to any gene: 10. This CDR3 is built from 12 residues. The CDR3: CASSPGTAKTYF. CDR3 in DNA: TGTGCCAGCAGTCCCGGGACAGCCAAAACGTACTTC.

The CDR3 sequence is CASSFGQDGNTIYF. CDR3 bases: TGTGCCAGCAGCTTCGGACAGGATGGAAACACCATATATTTT. The chain has TRBV6-5 and TRBJ1-3, with TRBD1 identical over 7 bases. Per the germline V gene, CDR1 is MNHEY and CDR2 is SVGAGI. There are 14 residues in the CDR3. J was trimmed by 3 bases and V by 6 bases; bases with no gene match: 5.

The chain joins TRBV7-9 to TRBJ1-2; weak D call: TRBD1 (6 bases). CDR1 and CDR2 from the germline V gene are SEHNR and FQNEAQ (reference sequence). Trimming stripped 3 bases from V and 6 bases from J, with 20 bases between. The CDR3 length is 16 residues. The CDR3 nucleotides are TGTGCCAGCAGCTTGTCGACAGCGGCGGGGGCGCATGGCTACACCTTC. Its translation is CASSLSTAAGAHGYTF.

The rearrangement joins TRBV4-3 to TRBJ1-2; TRBD1 might be the D (6 bases). Looked up from germline, CDR1 is LGHNA and CDR2 is YSLEER. V was trimmed by 1 base and J by 0 bases, leaving 9 bases between them. The CDR3 totals 15 residues. The CDR3 region has the DNA TGCGCCAGCAGCCAAGTGGGGGCAGCTAACTATGGCTACACCTTC. Protein sequence: CASSQVGAANYGYTF.

The chain combines TRBV4-1 with TRBJ1-1; perhaps TRBD1 as D (5 bases). V was shortened by 4 bases and J by 6 bases, with 12 bases between the two germline ends. The V gene's germline CDR1 is MGHRA and CDR2 YSYEKL. The CDR3 runs 13 residues. CDR3 region: CASSPSGRSEAFF. CDR3 nucleotides: TGCGCCAGCAGCCCTTCAGGGCGGTCTGAAGCTTTCTTT.

The chain recombines TRBV29-1 with TRBJ2-5, with D perhaps TRBD2 (6 bases). V lost 4 bases and J lost 2, with 11 bases in between. The CDR3 extends over 13 amino acids. The germline V gene has CDR1 SQVTM and CDR2 ANQGSEA. CDR3 residues: CSVAVGGQETQYF. In DNA, the CDR3 is TGCAGCGTTGCCGTCGGGGGACAAGAGACCCAGTACTTC.